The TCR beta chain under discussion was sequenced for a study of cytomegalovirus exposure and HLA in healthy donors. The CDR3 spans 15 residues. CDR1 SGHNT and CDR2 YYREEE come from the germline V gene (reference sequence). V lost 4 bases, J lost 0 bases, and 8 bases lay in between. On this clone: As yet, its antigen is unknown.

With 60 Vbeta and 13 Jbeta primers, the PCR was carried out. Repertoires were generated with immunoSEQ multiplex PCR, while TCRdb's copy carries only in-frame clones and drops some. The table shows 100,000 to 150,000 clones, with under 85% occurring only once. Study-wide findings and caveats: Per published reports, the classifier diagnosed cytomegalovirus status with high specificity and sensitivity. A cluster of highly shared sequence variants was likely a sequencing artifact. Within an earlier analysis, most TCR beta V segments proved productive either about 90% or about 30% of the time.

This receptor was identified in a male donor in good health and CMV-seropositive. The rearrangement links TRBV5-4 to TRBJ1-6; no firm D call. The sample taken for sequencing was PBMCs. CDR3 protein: CASSGRSSYNSPLHF. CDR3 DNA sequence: TGTGCCAGCAGCGGTCGGAGCTCCTATAATTCACCCCTCCACTTT. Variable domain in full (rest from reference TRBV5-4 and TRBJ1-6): ETGVTQSPTHLIKTRGQQVTLRCSSQSGHNTVSWYQQALGQGPQFIFQYYREEENGRGNFPPRFSGLQFPNYSSELNVNALELDDSALYLCASSGRSSYNSPLHFGNGTRLTVT.